The source of this T cell receptor beta chain is a study of T cells after yellow fever vaccination. Study-wide results and limits: A small share of clonotypes appeared in both CD4 and CD8 compartments.

A word on this clonotype: Its antigen is not known.

The study made its TCR cDNA through 5'RACE template switching. That step introduced a universal primer site along with UMIs. TCRdb independently ran MiXCR on the 5' RACE reads; one entry per CDR3 protein. The table has 300,000 to 350,000 distinct CDR3 sequences, about 4.5% seen once. V was clipped by 3 bases and J by 5 bases; unmatched bases: 6. Germline V CDR1 and CDR2: DFQATT, SNEGSKA (reference sequence). The CDR3 has 13 residues. This specimen consisted of PBMCs, obtained 15 days after the yellow fever booster vaccination. This chain links TRBV20-1 with TRBJ1-1; 7 bases line up with TRBD1. The sequence was collected from a man between 18 and 35 years old who received the YFV17D yellow fever vaccine. The CDR3 loop reads CSARTGLRTEAFF. The DNA for the CDR3 is TGCAGTGCTAGGACAGGGCTTAGGACTGAAGCTTTCTTT.